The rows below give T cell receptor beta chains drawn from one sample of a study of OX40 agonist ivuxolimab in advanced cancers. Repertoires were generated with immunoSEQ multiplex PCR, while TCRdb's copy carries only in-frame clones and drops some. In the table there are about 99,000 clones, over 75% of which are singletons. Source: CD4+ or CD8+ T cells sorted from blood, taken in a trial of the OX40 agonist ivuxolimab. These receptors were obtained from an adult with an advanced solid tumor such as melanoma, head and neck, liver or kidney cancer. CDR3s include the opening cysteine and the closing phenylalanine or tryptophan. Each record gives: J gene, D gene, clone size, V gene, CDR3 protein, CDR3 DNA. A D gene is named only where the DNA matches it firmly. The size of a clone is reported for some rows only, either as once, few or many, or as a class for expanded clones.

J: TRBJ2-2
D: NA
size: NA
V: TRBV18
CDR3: CASSPRDVGRTGELFF
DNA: TGTGCCAGCTCACCACGGGATGTGGGGAGGACCGGGGAGCTGTTTTTT

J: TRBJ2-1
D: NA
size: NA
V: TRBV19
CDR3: CASTPGQRPYNEQFF
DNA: TGTGCCAGTACCCCTGGGCAGCGGCCCTACAATGAGCAGTTCTTC

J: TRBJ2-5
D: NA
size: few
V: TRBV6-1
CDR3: CASMGGAPETQYF
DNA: TGTGCCAGCATGGGGGGGGCTCCAGAGACCCAGTACTTC

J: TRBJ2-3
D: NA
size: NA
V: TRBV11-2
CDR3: CASSLVGADTDTQYF
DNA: TGTGCCAGCAGCTTAGTAGGGGCGGACACAGATACGCAGTATTTT

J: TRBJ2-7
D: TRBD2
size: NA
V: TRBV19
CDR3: CASSIGLAGTYEQYF
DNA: TGTGCCAGTAGTATAGGCCTAGCGGGAACCTACGAGCAGTACTTC

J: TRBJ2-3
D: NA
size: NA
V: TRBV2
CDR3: CASSDTGADTQYF
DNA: TGTGCCAGCAGTGATACGGGGGCGGATACGCAGTATTTT

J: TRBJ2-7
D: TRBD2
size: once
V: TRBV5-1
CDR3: CASSPPREYEQYF
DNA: TGCGCCAGCAGCCCGCCGCGGGAGTACGAGCAGTACTTC

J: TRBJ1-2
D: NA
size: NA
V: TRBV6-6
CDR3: CASSYSKVQGNYGYTF
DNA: TGTGCCAGCAGTTACTCGAAGGTTCAGGGTAACTATGGCTACACCTTC

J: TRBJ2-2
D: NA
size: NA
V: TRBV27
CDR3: CASSSQSGPTGELFF
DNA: TGTGCCAGCAGTTCACAAAGTGGGCCCACCGGGGAGCTGTTTTTT

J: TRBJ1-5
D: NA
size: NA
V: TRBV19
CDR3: CASSILDKWGNQPQHF
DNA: TGTGCCAGTAGTATATTAGACAAATGGGGCAATCAGCCCCAGCATTTT

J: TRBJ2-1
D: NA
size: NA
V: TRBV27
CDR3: CASTNIRSYNEQFF
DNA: TGTGCCAGCACTAACATTCGCTCCTACAATGAGCAGTTCTTC

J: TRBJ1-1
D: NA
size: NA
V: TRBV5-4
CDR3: CASSIQGEVGTEAFF
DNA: TGTGCCAGCAGCATACAGGGTGAGGTTGGGACTGAAGCTTTCTTT

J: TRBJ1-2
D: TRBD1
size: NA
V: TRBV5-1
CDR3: CASSLAQGAGYTF
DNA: TGCGCCAGCAGCTTGGCTCAGGGGGCCGGCTACACCTTC

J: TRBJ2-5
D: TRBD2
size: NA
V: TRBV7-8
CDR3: CASSLELAGLTQYF
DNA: TGTGCCAGCAGCTTAGAGTTAGCGGGATTGACCCAGTACTTC

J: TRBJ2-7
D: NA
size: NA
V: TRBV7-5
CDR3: CARSLEQLAGESYEQYF
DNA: TGTGCCAGAAGCTTAGAGCAGCTAGCGGGAGAATCCTACGAGCAGTACTTC

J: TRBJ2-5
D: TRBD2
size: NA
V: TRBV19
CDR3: CASSRTSGSSGTQYF
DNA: TGTGCCAGTAGTAGGACTAGCGGGAGTTCGGGGACCCAGTACTTC

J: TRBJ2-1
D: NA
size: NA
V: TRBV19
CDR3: CASSLRGVEQFF
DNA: TGTGCCAGTTCCCTCCGCGGGGTTGAGCAGTTCTTC

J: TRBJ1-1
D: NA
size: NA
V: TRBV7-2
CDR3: CASSWRHLDTEAFF
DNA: TGTGCCAGCAGCTGGAGACATCTGGACACTGAAGCTTTCTTT

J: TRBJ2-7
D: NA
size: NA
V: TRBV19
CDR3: CASSSHRQAGYEQYF
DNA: TGTGCCAGTAGTTCTCACCGACAGGCCGGCTACGAGCAGTACTTC

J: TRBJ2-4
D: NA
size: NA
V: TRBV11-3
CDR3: CASSPGPQNIQYF
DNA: TGTGCCAGCAGCCCCGGGCCTCAAAACATTCAGTACTTC

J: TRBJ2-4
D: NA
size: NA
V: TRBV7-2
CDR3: CASSPHSSYGGDKNIQYF
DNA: TGTGCCAGCAGCCCCCATTCCTCCTACGGGGGCGACAAAAACATTCAGTACTTC

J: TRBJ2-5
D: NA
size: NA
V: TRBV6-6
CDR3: CASSPTEETQYF
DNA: TGTGCCAGCAGTCCGACCGAAGAGACCCAGTACTTC

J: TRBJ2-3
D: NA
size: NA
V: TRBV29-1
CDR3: CSVEGRTSTDTQYF
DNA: TGCAGCGTTGAGGGCAGGACTAGCACAGATACGCAGTATTTT

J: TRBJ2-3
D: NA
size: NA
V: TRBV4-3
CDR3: CASSQDLGRHTDTQYF
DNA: TGCGCCAGCAGCCAAGATCTGGGGAGGCACACAGATACGCAGTATTTT

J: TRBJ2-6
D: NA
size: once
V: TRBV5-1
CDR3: CASSLGGAGANVLTF
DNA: TGCGCCAGCAGCTTGGGCGGCGCTGGGGCCAACGTCCTGACTTTC

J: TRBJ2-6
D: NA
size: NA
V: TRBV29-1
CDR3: CSVEDGMREGQTSGANVLTF
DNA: TGCAGCGTTGAAGATGGAATGAGAGAGGGACAAACATCTGGGGCCAACGTCCTGACTTTC

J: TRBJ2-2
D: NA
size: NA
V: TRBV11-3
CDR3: CASSLVSGNTGELFF
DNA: TGTGCCAGCAGCTTAGTCTCGGGCAACACCGGGGAGCTGTTTTTT

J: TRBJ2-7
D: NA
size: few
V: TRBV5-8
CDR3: CASSLEGGSRYEQYF
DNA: TGTGCCAGCAGCTTGGAAGGAGGGAGCAGGTACGAGCAGTACTTC

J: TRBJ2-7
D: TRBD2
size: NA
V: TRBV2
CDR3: CASTLGRGGSATYEQYF
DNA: TGTGCCAGCACCCTGGGGAGGGGCGGGAGCGCGACCTACGAGCAGTACTTC

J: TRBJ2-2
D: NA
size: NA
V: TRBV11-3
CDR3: CASSLYVTGELFF
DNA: TGTGCCAGCAGCTTATATGTGACCGGGGAGCTGTTTTTT

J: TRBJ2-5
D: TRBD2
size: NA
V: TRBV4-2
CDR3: CASSQDLSGGQETQYF
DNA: TGTGCCAGCAGCCAAGATCTTAGCGGGGGACAAGAGACCCAGTACTTC

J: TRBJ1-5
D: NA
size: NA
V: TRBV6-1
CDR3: CASSEASGSNQPQHF
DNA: TGTGCCAGCAGTGAAGCGAGTGGGAGTAATCAGCCCCAGCATTTT

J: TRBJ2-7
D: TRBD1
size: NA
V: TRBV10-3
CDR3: CAISESSQGALTQYF
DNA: TGTGCCATCAGTGAGTCGTCACAGGGGGCTCTTACGCAGTACTTC

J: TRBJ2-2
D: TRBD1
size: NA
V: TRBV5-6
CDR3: CASSGTGAGELFF
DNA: TGTGCCAGCAGCGGGACAGGGGCCGGGGAGCTGTTTTTT

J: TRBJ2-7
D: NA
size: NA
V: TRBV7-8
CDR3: CASSPPTSYEQYF
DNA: TGTGCCAGCAGCCCACCTACCTCCTACGAGCAGTACTTC

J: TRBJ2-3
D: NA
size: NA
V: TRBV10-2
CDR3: CASSLQLTASTDTQYF
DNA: TGCGCCAGCAGCTTACAACTAACGGCTAGCACAGATACGCAGTATTTT

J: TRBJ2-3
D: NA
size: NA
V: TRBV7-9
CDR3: CASSLAGSDTQYF
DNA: TGTGCCAGCAGCTTAGCCGGGTCAGATACGCAGTATTTT

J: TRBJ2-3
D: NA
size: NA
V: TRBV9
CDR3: CASSVGTSSFTQYF
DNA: TGTGCCAGCAGCGTCGGGACTTCTTCTTTCACGCAGTATTTT

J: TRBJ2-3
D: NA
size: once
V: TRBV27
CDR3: CASSLQGSTDTQYF
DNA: TGTGCCAGCAGTTTACAGGGTAGCACAGATACGCAGTATTTT

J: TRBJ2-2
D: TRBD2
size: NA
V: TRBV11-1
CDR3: CASSWTSGANTGELFF
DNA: TGTGCCAGCAGCTGGACTAGCGGGGCGAACACCGGGGAGCTGTTTTTT

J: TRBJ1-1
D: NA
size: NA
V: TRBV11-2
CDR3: CASRRHARNTEAFF
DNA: TGTGCCAGCAGACGACACGCGAGGAACACTGAAGCTTTCTTT

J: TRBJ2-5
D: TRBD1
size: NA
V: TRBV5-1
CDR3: CASSLGTGGETQYF
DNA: TGCGCCAGCAGCTTGGGGACAGGTGGGGAGACCCAGTACTTC

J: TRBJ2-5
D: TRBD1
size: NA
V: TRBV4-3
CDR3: CASSQTYRGQETQYF
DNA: TGCGCCAGCAGCCAAACCTACAGGGGACAAGAGACCCAGTACTTC

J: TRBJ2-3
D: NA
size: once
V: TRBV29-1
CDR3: CSVRTGGTDTQYF
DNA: TGCAGCGTGAGGACTGGGGGCACAGATACGCAGTATTTT

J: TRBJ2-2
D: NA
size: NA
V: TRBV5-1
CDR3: CASSPGQTFAGELFF
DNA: TGCGCCAGCAGCCCCGGACAGACTTTCGCCGGGGAGCTGTTTTTT

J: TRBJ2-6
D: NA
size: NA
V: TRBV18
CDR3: CASSPTLGSGANVLTF
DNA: TGTGCCAGCTCACCAACTCTGGGCTCTGGGGCCAACGTCCTGACTTTC

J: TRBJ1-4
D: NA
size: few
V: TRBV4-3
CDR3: CASSQAGTPEKLFF
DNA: TGCGCCAGCAGCCAAGCCGGGACCCCTGAAAAACTGTTTTTT

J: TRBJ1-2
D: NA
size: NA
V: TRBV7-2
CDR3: CASSLVIDPMGNYGYTF
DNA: TGTGCCAGCAGCTTAGTGATAGACCCGATGGGAAACTATGGCTACACCTTC

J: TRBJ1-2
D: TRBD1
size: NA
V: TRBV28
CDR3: CASIGADRGLVYTF
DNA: TGTGCCAGTATCGGTGCGGACAGGGGGCTTGTCTACACCTTC

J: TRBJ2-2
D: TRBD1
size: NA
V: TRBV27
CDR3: CASSLLRQGIGTGELFF
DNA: TGTGCCAGCAGTTTACTTAGACAGGGTATAGGGACCGGGGAGCTGTTTTTT

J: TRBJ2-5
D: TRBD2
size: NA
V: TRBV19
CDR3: CASRGLAGTQYF
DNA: TGTGCCAGTAGGGGACTAGCGGGAACCCAGTACTTC